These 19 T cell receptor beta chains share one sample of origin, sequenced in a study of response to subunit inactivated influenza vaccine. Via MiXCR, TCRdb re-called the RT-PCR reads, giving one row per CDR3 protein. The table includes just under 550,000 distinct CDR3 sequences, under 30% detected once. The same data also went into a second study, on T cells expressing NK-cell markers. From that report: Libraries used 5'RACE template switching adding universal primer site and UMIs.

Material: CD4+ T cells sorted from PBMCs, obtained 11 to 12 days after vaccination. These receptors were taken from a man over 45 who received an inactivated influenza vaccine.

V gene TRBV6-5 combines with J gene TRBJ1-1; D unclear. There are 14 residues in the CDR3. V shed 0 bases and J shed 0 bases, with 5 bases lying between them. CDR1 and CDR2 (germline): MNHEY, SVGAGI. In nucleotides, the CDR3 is TGTGCCAGCAGTTACTCCAGCATGAACACTGAAGCTTTCTTT. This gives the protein CASSYSSMNTEAFF.

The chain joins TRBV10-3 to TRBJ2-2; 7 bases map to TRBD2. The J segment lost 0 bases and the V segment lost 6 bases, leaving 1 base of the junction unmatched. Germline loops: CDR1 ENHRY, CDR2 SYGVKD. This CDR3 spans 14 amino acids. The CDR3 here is CAISGLANTGELFF. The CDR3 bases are TGTGCCATCAGCGGACTAGCGAACACCGGGGAGCTGTTTTTT.

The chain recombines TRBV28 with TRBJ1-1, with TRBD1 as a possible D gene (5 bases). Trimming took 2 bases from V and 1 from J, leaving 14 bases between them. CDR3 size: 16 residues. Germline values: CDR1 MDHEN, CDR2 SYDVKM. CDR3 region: CASSLAGLLENTEAFF. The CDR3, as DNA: TGTGCCAGCAGTTTAGCAGGGCTTTTGGAGAACACTGAAGCTTTCTTT.

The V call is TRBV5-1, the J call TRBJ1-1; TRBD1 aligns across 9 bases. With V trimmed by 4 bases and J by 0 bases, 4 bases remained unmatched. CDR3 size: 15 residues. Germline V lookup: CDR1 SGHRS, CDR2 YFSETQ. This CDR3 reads CASSRDRVMNTEAFF. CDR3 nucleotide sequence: TGCGCCAGCAGCCGGGACAGGGTCATGAACACTGAAGCTTTCTTT.

The CDR3 bases are TGTGCCACCGCCCTCCCACTAGCCCCTGAGCAGTTCTTC. Translation gives CATALPLAPEQFF. The genes are TRBV10-3 and TRBJ2-1, with a tentative D call TRBD2 (6 bases). The germline V gene has CDR1 ENHRY and CDR2 SYGVKD. V shed 10 bases and J shed 9 bases, with 19 bases lying between them. This CDR3 has 13 amino acids.

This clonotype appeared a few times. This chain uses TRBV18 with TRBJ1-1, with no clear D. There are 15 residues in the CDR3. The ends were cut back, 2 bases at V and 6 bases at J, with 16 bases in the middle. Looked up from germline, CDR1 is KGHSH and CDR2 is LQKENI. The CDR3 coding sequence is TGTGCCAGCTCACCATCAAACATAGACGGTTCTGAAGCTTTCTTT. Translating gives CASSPSNIDGSEAFF.

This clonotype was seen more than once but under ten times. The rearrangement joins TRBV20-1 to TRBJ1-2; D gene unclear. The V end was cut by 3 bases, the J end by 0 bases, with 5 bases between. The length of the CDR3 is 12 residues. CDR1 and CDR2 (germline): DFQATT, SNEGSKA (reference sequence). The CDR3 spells CSASSPNYGYTF. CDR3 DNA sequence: TGCAGTGCTAGTTCCCCTAACTATGGCTACACCTTC.

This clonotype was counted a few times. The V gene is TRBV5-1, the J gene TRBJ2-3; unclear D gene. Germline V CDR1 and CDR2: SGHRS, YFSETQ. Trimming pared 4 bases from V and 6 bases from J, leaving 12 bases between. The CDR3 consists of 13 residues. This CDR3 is CASSAGRRDTQYF. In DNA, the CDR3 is TGCGCCAGCAGCGCTGGACGGCGGGATACGCAGTATTTT.

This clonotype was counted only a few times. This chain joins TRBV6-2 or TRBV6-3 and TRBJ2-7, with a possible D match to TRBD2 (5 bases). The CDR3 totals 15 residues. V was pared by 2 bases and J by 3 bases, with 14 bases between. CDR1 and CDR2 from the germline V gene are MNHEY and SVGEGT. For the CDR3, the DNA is TGTGCCAGCAGTTACCCCCCTAGCTGGGGCTACGAGCAGTACTTC. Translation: CASSYPPSWGYEQYF.

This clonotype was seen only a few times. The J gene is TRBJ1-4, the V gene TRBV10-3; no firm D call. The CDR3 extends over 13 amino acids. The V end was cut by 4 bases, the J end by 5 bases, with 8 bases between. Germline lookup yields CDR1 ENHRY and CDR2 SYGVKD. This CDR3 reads CAISAQPNEKLFF. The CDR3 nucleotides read TGTGCCATCAGTGCACAGCCGAATGAAAAACTGTTTTTT.

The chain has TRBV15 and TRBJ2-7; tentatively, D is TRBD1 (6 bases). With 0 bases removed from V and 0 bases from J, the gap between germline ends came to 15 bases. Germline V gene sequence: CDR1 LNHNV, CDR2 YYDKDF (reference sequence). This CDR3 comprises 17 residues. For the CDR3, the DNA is TGTGCCACCAGCAGAGAAGGAGGACAGTTGAGCTCCTACGAGCAGTACTTC. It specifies CATSREGGQLSSYEQYF.

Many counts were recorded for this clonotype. The CDR3 DNA reads TGTGCCAGCAGCCCAAGGCATGGGACTAGCATGGATGAGCAGTTCTTC. Its protein product is CASSPRHGTSMDEQFF. The chain has TRBV4-2 and TRBJ2-1; 9 bases map to TRBD2. The J segment lost 8 bases and the V segment lost 4 bases, leaving 12 bases of the junction unmatched. CDR1 LGHNA and CDR2 YNFKEQ come from the germline V gene. This CDR3 has 16 amino acids.

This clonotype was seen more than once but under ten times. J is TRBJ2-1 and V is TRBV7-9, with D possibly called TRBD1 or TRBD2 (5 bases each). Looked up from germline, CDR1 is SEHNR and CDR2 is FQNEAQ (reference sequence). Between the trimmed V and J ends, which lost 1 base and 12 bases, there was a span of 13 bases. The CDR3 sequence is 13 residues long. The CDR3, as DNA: TGTGCCAGCAGCTTAGGCGGGCAGGGTCCGCAGTTCTTC. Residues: CASSLGGQGPQFF.

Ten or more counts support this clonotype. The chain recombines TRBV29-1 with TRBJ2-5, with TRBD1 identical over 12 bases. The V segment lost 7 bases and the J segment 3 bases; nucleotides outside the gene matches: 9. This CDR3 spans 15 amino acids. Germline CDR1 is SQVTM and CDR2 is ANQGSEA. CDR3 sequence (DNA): TGCAGCGATACGTCCGGGACAGGGGGCGAAGAGACCCAGTACTTC. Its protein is CSDTSGTGGEETQYF.

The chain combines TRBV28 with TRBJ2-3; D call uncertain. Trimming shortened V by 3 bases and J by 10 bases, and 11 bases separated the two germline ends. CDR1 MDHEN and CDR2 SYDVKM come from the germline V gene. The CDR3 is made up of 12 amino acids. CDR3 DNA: TGTGCCAGCAGTTTTCGCTTGGGGTCGCAGTATTTT. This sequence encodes CASSFRLGSQYF.

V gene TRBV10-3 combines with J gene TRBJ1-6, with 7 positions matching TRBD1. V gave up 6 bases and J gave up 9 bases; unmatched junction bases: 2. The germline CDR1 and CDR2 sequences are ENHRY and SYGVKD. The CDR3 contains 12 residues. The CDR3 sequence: CAIRGQSSPLHF. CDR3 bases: TGTGCCATCAGGGGACAGAGTTCACCCCTCCACTTT.

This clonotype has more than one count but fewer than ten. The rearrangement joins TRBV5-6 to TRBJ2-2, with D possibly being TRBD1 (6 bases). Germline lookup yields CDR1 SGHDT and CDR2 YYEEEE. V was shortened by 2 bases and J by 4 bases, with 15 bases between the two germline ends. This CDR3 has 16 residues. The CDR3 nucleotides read TGTGCCAGCAGCTTCTACAGGGTTCGAGGCACCGGGGAGCTGTTTTTT. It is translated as CASSFYRVRGTGELFF. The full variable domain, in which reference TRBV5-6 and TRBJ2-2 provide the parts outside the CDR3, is DAGVTQSPTHLIKTRGQQVTLRCSPKSGHDTVSWYQQALGQGPQFIFQYYEEEERQRGNFPDRFSGHQFPNYSSELNVNALLLGDSALYLCASSFYRVRGTGELFFGEGSRLTVL.

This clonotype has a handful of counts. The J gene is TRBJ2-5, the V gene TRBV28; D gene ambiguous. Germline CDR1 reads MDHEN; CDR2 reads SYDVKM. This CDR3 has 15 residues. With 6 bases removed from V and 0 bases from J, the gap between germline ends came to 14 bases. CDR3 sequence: CASSAGGRYQETQYF. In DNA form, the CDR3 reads TGTGCCAGCAGCGCCGGTGGGCGGTACCAAGAGACCCAGTACTTC.

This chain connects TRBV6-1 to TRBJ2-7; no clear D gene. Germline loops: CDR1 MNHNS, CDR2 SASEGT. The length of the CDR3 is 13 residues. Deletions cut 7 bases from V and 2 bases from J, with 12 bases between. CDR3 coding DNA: TGTGCCAGCATAGGCGGAGCCGCCTACGAGCAGTACTTC. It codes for CASIGGAAYEQYF.